Each of the 14 T cell receptor beta chains below was sequenced from the same sample in a study of blood T cell repertoires in COVID-19. Sequencing was performed with immunoSEQ multiplex PCR; in TCRdb, only in-frame clones are kept and a portion is missing. The sample shows around 170,000 clones, about 82% of them seen only once. Sequenced input: peripheral blood. All receptors come from an older man with active or convalescent COVID-19.

The chain combines TRBV6-2 or TRBV6-3 with TRBJ2-6, with D unclear. This CDR3 has 17 residues. The germline V and J ends were trimmed by 2 bases and 0 bases, with 11 bases remaining between them. Germline assignment: CDR1 MNHEY and CDR2 SVGEGT. The CDR3 spells CASSYGQSLSGANVLTF. The CDR3 bases are TGTGCCAGCAGTTACGGGCAGTCCCTCTCTGGGGCCAACGTCCTGACTTTC.

The chain employs TRBV30 and TRBJ2-5, with D perhaps TRBD1 (5 bases). V lost 0 bases, J lost 0 bases, and 8 bases lay in between. CDR1 GTSNPN and CDR2 SVGIG come from the germline V gene (reference sequence). The CDR3 is 14 residues long. The CDR3 nucleotides read TGTGCCTGGAGTGTATCAGGGTACCAAGAGACCCAGTACTTC. Amino acid sequence: CAWSVSGYQETQYF.

The J gene is TRBJ2-3, the V gene TRBV5-4; maybe TRBD2 (6 bases). The V gene's germline CDR1 is SGHNT and CDR2 YYREEE (reference sequence). The CDR3 has 15 residues. The germline V and J ends were trimmed by 0 bases and 5 bases, with 13 bases remaining between them. CDR3 sequence reads: CASSLGLRAGDTQYF. CDR3 nucleotide sequence: TGTGCCAGCAGCTTGGGGCTTCGAGCGGGAGATACGCAGTATTTT.

J is TRBJ1-4 and V is TRBV5-8, with 8 bases fitting TRBD1. Germline V CDR1 and CDR2: SGHTS, YDEGEE. With V trimmed by 0 bases and J by 6 bases, 4 bases remained unmatched. The CDR3 sequence is 15 residues long. The CDR3 region is CASSLEGQAYEKLFF. The CDR3 coding sequence is TGTGCCAGCAGCTTGGAGGGACAGGCCTATGAAAAACTGTTTTTT.

This clone was recorded once. The chain combines TRBV4-1 with TRBJ1-4, with 8 nucleotides matching TRBD1. Germline V lookup: CDR1 MGHRA, CDR2 YSYEKL. This CDR3 spans 15 amino acids. V lost 4 bases to trimming and J lost 8 bases; unmatched junction nucleotides: 9. CDR3 amino acids: CASSPGTGVAEKLFF. The CDR3 DNA reads as TGCGCCAGCAGCCCCGGGACAGGCGTGGCCGAAAAACTGTTTTTT.

Only a few counts were recorded for this clone. This sequence joins TRBV30 and TRBJ1-2, with D possibly being TRBD1 (6 bases). Germline V lookup: CDR1 GTSNPN, CDR2 SVGIG (reference sequence). The length of the CDR3 is 16 residues. Trimming removed 3 bases from V and 8 bases from J, with 25 bases in between. The CDR3 here is CAWRTFRDIQASGYTF. In nucleotides, the CDR3 is TGTGCCTGGAGGACATTCCGGGACATCCAAGCTTCGGGCTACACCTTC.

This clone turned up a few times. This chain joins TRBV6-5 and TRBJ1-2; possibly TRBD1 for D (5 bases). Germline values: CDR1 MNHEY, CDR2 SVGAGI. CDR3 length: 14 residues. V lost 6 bases and J 4 bases, leaving 15 bases between the germline ends. This CDR3 reads CASRRVTGFYGYTF. Written as DNA, the CDR3 is TGTGCCAGCAGACGAGTTACAGGATTCTATGGCTACACCTTC.

The J gene is TRBJ2-6, the V gene TRBV3-1 (or the pseudogene TRBV3-2); D unclear. Germline values: CDR1 LGHDT, CDR2 YNNKEL (reference sequence). There are 14 residues in the CDR3. The ends were cut back, 1 base at V and 12 bases at J, with 13 bases in the middle. The CDR3 protein is CASSQAPGPSVLTF. CDR3 sequence (DNA): TGTGCCAGCAGCCAAGCTCCGGGTCCATCCGTCCTGACTTTC.

This clone was observed a single time. The rearrangement links TRBV24-1 to TRBJ2-5; 10 bases align to TRBD1. V shed 2 bases and J 4 bases; nucleotides not matched to a gene: 3. CDR1 and CDR2 from the germline V gene are KGHDR and SFDVKD. The CDR3 is made up of 15 amino acids. Written as DNA, the CDR3 is TGTGCCACCAGTGATTCAAGACAGGGGGCAGAGACCCAGTACTTC. This gives the protein CATSDSRQGAETQYF.

V and J are TRBV19 and TRBJ2-1; 7 bases line up with TRBD2. The junction had 7 bases not matched to a gene; V was cut back by 1 base and J by 7 bases. The CDR3 loop spans 15 amino acids. The germline V gene encodes CDR1 LNHDA and CDR2 SQIVND (reference sequence). The CDR3 loop is CASSIGRGTTNEQFF. The CDR3 nucleotides are TGTGCCAGTAGTATAGGACGCGGGACTACAAATGAGCAGTTCTTC.

V and J are TRBV13 and TRBJ1-5; 9 nucleotides line up with TRBD1. Germline loops: CDR1 PRHDT, CDR2 FYEKMQ (reference sequence). CDR3 length equals 15 residues. The J segment lost 5 bases and the V segment lost 3 bases, leaving 5 bases of the junction unmatched. The CDR3 sequence is CASSLGGTGYQPQHF. The CDR3 nucleotides read TGTGCCAGCAGCTTGGGGGGGACAGGGTATCAGCCCCAGCATTTT.

V usage is TRBV18 and J usage is TRBJ1-5; possibly TRBD1 for D (5 bases). V was clipped by 3 bases and J by 4 bases, with 7 bases between them. The CDR3 loop spans 13 amino acids. In germline, CDR1 is KGHSH, CDR2 LQKENI. CDR3 residues: CASSPQGNQPQHF. CDR3 DNA sequence: TGTGCCAGCTCACCCCAGGGAAATCAGCCCCAGCATTTT.

This sequence joins TRBV5-5 and TRBJ1-5; weak D call: TRBD1 (5 bases). CDR1 SGHKS and CDR2 YYEKEE come from the germline V gene (reference sequence). Trimming stripped 5 bases from V and 6 bases from J, with 15 bases between. This CDR3 is 14 amino acids long. CDR3 coding DNA: TGTGCCAGCAGTATGTGGGGGGTCGGTCAGCCCCAGCATTTT. Encoded protein: CASSMWGVGQPQHF.

This chain connects TRBV2 to TRBJ2-7; no clear D. The CDR3 totals 12 residues. Germline-derived CDR1 and CDR2 are SNHLY and FYNNEI. Trimming stripped 6 bases from V and 5 bases from J, with 11 bases between. The DNA for the CDR3 is TGTGCCAGCAGACCAGATCCTGACGAGCAGTACTTC. Translation gives CASRPDPDEQYF.